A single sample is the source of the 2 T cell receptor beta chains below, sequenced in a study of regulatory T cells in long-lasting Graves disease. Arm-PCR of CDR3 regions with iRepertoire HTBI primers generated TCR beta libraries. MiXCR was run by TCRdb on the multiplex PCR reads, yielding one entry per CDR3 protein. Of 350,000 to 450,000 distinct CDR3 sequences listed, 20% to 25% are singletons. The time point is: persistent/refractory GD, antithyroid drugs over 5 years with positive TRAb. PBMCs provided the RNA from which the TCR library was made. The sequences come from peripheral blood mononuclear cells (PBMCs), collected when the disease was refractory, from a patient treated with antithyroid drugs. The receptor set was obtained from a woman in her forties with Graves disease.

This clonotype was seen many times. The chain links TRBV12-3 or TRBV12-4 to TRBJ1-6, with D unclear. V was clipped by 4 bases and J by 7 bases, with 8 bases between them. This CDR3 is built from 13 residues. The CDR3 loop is CASSSTLNSPLHF. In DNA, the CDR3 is TGTGCCAGCAGTTCCACGCTGAATTCACCCCTCCACTTT.

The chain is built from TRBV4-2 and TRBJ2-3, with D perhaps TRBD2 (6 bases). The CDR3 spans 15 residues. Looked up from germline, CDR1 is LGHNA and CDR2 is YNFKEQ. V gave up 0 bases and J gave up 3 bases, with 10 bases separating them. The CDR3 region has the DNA TGTGCCAGCAGCCAAGATAGAAGCGGGACAGATACGCAGTATTTT. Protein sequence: CASSQDRSGTDTQYF.